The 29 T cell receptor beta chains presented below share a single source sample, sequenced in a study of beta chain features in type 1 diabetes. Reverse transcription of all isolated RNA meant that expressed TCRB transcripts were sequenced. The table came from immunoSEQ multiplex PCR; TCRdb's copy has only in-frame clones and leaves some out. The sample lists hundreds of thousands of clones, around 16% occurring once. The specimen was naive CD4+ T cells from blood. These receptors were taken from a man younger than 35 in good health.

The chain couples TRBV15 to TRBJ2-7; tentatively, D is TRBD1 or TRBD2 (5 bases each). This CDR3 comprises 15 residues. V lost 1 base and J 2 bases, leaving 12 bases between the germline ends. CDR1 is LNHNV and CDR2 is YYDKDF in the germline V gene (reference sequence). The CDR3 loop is CATSRGVGDPYEQYF. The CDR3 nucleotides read TGTGCCACCAGCAGAGGGGTGGGGGACCCCTACGAGCAGTACTTC.

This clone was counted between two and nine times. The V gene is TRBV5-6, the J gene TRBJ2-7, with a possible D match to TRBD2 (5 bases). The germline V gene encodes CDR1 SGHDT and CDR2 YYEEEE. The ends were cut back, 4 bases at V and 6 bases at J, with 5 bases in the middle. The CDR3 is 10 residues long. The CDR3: CASSGSEQYF. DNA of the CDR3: TGTGCCAGCAGCGGGAGCGAGCAGTACTTC. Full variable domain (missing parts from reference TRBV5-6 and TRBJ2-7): DAGVTQSPTHLIKTRGQQVTLRCSPKSGHDTVSWYQQALGQGPQFIFQYYEEEERQRGNFPDRFSGHQFPNYSSELNVNALLLGDSALYLCASSGSEQYFGPGTRLTVT.

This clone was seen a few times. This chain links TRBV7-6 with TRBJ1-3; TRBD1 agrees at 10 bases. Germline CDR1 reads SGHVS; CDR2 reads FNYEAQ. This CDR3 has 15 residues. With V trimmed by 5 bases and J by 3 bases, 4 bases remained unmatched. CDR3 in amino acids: CASSTDRGSGNTIYF. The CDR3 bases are TGTGCCAGCAGCACGGACAGGGGGAGTGGAAACACCATATATTTT.

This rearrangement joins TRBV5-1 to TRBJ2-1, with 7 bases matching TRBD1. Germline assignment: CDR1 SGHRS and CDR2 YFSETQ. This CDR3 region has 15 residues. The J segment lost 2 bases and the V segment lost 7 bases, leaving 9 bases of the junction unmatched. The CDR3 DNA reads TGCGCCAGCTTCCATACGGGACAGACCTACAATGAGCAGTTCTTC. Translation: CASFHTGQTYNEQFF. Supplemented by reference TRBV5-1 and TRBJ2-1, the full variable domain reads KAGVTQTPRYLIKTRGQQVTLSCSPISGHRSVSWYQQTPGQGLQFLFEYFSETQRNKGNFPGRFSGRQFSNSRSEMNVSTLELGDSALYLCASFHTGQTYNEQFFGPGTRLTVL.

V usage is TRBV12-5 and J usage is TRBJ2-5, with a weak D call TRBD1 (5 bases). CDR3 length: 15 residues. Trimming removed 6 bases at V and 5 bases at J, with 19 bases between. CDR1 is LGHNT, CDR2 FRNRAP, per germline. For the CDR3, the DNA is TGTGCTAGTGGCCCCTCCTTTGGAGCAGGGGAGACCCAGTACTTC. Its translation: CASGPSFGAGETQYF. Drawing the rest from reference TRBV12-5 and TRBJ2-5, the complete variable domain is DARVTQTPRHKVTEMGQEVTMRCQPILGHNTVFWYRQTMMQGLELLAYFRNRAPLDDSGMPKDRFSAEMPDATLATLKIQPSEPRDSAVYFCASGPSFGAGETQYFGPGTRLLVL.

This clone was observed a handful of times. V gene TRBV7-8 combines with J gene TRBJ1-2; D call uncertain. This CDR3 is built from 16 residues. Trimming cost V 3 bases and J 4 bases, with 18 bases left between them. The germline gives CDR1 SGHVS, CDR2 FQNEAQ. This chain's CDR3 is CASSFKRIPLGYGYTF. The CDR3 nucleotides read TGTGCCAGCAGCTTTAAGAGGATCCCGTTAGGCTATGGCTACACCTTC.

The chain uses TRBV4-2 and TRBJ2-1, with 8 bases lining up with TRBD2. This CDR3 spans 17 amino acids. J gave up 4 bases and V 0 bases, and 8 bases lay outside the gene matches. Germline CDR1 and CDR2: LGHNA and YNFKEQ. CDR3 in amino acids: CASSQDTWQRGYNEQFF. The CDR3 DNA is TGTGCCAGCAGCCAAGATACCTGGCAGCGGGGGTACAATGAGCAGTTCTTC.

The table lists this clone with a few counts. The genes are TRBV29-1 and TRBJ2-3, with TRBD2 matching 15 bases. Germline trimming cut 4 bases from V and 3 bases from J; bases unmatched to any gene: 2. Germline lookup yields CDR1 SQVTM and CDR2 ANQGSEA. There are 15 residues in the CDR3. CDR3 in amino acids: CSVVGLAGGTDTQYF. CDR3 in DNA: TGCAGCGTTGTGGGACTAGCGGGAGGAACAGATACGCAGTATTTT.

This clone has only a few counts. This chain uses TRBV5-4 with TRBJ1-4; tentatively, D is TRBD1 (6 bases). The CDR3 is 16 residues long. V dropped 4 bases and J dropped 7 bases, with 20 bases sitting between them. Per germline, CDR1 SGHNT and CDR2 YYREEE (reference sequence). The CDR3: CASSPRGGEVREKLFF. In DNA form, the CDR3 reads TGTGCCAGCAGCCCAAGGGGGGGAGAGGTTCGTGAAAAACTGTTTTTT.

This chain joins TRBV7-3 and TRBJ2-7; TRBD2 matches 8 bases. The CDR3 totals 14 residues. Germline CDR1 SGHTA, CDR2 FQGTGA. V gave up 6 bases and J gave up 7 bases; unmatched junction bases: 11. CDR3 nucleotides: TGTGCCAGCAGGCCCCCTGGGACTAGTGGAGAGCAGTACTTC. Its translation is CASRPPGTSGEQYF.

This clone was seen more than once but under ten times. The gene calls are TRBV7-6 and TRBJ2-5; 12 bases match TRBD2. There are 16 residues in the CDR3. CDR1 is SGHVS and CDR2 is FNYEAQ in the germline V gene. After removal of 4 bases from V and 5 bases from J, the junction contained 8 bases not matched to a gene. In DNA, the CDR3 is TGTGCCAGCAGCTCAACGACTAGCGGGGGTCAGGAGACCCAGTACTTC. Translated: CASSSTTSGGQETQYF.

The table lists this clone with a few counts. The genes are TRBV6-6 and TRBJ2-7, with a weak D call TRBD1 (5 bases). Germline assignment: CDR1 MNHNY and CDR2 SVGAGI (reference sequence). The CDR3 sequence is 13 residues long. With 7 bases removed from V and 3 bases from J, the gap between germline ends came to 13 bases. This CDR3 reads CASIHVGLYEQYF. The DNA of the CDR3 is TGTGCCAGCATCCATGTGGGGCTCTACGAGCAGTACTTC.

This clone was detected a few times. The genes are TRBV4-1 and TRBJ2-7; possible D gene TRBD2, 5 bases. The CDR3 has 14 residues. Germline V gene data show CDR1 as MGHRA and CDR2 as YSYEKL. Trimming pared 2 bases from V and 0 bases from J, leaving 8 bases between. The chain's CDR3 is CASSQPRDSYEQYF. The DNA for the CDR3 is TGCGCCAGCAGCCAACCCCGGGACTCCTACGAGCAGTACTTC.

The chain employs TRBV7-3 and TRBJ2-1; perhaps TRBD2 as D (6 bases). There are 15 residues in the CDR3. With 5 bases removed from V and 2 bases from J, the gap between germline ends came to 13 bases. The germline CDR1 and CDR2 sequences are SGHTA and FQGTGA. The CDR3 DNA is TGTGCCAGCAGCCCCTCCGGGACTCCCTACAATGAGCAGTTCTTC. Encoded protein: CASSPSGTPYNEQFF.

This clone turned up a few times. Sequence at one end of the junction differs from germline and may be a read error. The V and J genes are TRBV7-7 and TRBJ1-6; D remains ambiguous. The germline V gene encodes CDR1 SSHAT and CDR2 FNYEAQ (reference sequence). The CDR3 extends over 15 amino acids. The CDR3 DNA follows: TGTGCTAGCAGCCCCCGGCCAGTCTATAATTCACCCCTCCACTTT. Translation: CASSPRPVYNSPLHF. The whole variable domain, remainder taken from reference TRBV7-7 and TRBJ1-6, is GAGVSQSPRYKVTKRGQDVTLRCDPISSHATLYWYQQALGQGPEFLTYFNYEAQPDKSGLPSDRFSAERPEGSISTLTIQRTEQRDSAMYRCASSPRPVYNSPLHFGNGTRLTVT.

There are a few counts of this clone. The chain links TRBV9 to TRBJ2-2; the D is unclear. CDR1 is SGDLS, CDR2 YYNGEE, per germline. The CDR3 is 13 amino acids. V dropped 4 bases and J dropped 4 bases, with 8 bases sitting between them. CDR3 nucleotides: TGTGCCAGCAGCCCCCCACCCACCGGGGAGCTGTTTTTT. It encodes CASSPPPTGELFF.

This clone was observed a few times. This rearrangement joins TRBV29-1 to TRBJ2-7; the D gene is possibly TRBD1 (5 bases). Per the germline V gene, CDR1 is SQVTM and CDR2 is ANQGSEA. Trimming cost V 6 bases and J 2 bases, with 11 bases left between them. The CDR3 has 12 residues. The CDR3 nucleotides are TGCAGCGTCGGACACCGCACCTACGAGCAGTACTTC. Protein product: CSVGHRTYEQYF.

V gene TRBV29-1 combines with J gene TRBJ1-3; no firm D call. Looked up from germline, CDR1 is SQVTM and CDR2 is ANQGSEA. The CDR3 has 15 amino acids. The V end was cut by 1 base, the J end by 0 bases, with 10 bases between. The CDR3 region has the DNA TGCAGCGTTGAAGTGGTGGGTAACTCTGGAAACACCATATATTTT. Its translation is CSVEVVGNSGNTIYF.

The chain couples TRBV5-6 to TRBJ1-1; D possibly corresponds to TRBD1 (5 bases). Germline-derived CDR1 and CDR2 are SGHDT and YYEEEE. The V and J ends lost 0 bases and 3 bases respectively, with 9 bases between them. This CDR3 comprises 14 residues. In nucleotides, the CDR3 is TGTGCCAGCAGCTTGGGACAGAGAGACACTGAAGCTTTCTTT. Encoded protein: CASSLGQRDTEAFF. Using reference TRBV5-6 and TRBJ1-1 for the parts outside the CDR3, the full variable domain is DAGVTQSPTHLIKTRGQQVTLRCSPKSGHDTVSWYQQALGQGPQFIFQYYEEEERQRGNFPDRFSGHQFPNYSSELNVNALLLGDSALYLCASSLGQRDTEAFFGQGTRLTVV.

CDR3 in amino acids: CASSVGGTVLTHEQYF. The CDR3 DNA sequence: TGTGCCAGCAGCGTAGGGGGGACGGTCCTCACCCACGAGCAGTACTTC. The chain links TRBV9 to TRBJ2-7, with D perhaps being TRBD1 or TRBD2 (5 bases each). Trimming took 0 bases from V and 5 from J, leaving 18 bases between them. Looked up from germline, CDR1 is SGDLS and CDR2 is YYNGEE. This CDR3 region has 16 residues.

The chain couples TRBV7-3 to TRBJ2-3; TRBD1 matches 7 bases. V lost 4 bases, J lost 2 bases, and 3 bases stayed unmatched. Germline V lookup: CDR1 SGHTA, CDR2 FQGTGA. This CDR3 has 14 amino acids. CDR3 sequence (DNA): TGTGCCAGCAGCTCCGACAGGGACACAGATACGCAGTATTTT. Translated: CASSSDRDTDTQYF. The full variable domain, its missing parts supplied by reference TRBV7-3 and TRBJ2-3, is GAGVSQTPSNKVTEKGKYVELRCDPISGHTALYWYRQSLGQGPEFLIYFQGTGAADDSGLPNDRFFAVRPEGSVSTLKIQRTERGDSAVYLCASSSDRDTDTQYFGPGTRLTVL.

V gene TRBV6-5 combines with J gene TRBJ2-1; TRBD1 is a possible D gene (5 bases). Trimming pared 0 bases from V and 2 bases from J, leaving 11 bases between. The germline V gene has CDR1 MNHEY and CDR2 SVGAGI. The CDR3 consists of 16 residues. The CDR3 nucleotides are TGTGCCAGCAGTTACTCGGGCAGGGCGACCTACAATGAGCAGTTCTTC. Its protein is CASSYSGRATYNEQFF.

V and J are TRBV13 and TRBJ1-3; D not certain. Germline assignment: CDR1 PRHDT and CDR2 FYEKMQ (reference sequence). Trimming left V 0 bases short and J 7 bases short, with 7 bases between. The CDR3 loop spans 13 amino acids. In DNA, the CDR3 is TGTGCCAGCAGCTTAGGCGGCGGGAACACCATATATTTT. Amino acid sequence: CASSLGGGNTIYF.

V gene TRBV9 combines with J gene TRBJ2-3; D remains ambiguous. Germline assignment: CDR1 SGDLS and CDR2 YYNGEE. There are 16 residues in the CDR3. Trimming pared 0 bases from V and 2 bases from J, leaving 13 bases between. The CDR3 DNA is TGTGCCAGCAGCGTAGGCCCTGGGGTTAACACAGATACGCAGTATTTT. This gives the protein CASSVGPGVNTDTQYF.

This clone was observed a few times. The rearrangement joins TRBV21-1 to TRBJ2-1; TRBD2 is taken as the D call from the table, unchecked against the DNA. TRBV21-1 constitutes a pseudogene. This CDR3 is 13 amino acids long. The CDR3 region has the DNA TGTGCCAGCAGCAAGCCTAGCAGGAATGAGCAGTTCTTC. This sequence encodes CASSKPSRNEQFF.

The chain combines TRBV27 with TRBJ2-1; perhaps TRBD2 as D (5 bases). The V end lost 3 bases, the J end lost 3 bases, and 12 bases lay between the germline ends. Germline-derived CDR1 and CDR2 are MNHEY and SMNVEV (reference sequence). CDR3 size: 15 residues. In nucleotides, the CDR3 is TGTGCCAGCAGTTTTAGCGTAAAGAGCTACAATGAGCAGTTCTTC. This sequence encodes CASSFSVKSYNEQFF.

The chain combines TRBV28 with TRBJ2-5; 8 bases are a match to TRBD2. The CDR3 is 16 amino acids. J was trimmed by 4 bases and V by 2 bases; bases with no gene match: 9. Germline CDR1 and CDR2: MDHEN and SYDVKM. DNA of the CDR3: TGTGCCAGCAGTTTAGAAACTAGCGGACCTTCAGAGACCCAGTACTTC. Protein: CASSLETSGPSETQYF.

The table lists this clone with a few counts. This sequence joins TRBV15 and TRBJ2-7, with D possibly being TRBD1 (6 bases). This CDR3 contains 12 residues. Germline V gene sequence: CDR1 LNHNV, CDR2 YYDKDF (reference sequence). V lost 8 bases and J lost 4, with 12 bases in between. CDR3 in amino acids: CATSSDSYEQYF. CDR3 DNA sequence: TGTGCCACCTCTTCGGACAGTTACGAGCAGTACTTC.

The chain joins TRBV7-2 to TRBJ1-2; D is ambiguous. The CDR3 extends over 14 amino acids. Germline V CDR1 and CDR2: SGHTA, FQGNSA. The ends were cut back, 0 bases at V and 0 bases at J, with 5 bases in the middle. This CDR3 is CASSLARTNYGYTF. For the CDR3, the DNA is TGTGCCAGCAGCTTAGCCAGGACTAACTATGGCTACACCTTC.